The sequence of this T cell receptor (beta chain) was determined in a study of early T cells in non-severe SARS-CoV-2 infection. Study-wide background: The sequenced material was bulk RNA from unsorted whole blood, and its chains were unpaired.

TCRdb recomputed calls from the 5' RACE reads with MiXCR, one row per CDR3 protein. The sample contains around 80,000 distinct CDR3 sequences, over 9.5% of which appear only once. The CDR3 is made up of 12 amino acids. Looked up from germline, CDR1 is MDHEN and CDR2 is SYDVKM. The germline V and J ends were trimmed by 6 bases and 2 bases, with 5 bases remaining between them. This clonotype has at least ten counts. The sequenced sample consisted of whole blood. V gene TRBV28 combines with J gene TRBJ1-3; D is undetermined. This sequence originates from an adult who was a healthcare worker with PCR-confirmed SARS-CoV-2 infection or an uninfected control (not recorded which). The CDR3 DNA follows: TGTGCCAGCAGGGTCGCTGGAAACACCATATATTTT. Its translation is CASRVAGNTIYF.